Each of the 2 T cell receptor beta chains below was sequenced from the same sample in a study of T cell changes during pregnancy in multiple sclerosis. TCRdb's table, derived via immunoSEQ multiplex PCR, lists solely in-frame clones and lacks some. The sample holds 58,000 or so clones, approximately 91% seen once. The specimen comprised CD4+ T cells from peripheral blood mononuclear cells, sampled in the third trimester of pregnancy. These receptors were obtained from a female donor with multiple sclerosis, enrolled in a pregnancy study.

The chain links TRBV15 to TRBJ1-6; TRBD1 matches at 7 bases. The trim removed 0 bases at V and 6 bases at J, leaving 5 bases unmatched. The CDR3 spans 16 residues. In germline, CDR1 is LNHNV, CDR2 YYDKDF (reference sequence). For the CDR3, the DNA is TGTGCCACCAGCAGAGATAAGGGACAGAGTAATTCACCCCTCCACTTT. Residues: CATSRDKGQSNSPLHF. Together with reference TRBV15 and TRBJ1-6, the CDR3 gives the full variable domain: DAMVIQNPRYQVTQFGKPVTLSCSQTLNHNVMYWYQQKSSQAPKLLFHYYDKDFNNEADTPDNFQSRRPNTSFCFLDIRSPGLGDTAMYLCATSRDKGQSNSPLHFGNGTRLTVT.

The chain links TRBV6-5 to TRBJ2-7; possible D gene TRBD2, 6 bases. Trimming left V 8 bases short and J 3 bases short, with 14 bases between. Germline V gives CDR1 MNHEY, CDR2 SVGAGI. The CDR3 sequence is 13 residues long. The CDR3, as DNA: TGTGCCAGCGGGGGTCGGGGGAGCTACGAGCAGTACTTC. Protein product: CASGGRGSYEQYF.